This T cell receptor beta chain was obtained from a study of a mutant IDH1 vaccine in newly diagnosed glioma. Study as a whole: Patients began vaccination 4-6 weeks after radiotherapy alone, or with temozolomide cycles. Treated patients had a mean age of about 40 years and a sex split that was approximately 62% male and roughly 38% female. Therapy received beforehand was radiotherapy, temozolomide, or both, with most patients given both. The study's findings and limits: Immune responses induced by vaccination arose in 93.3% of the patients.

Time point: week 23, last vaccination. Every single dose of the vaccine, 300 ug of mutant IDH1 20-mer peptide, came with topical imiquimod. There are 14 residues in the CDR3. CDR1 is SGHDN and CDR2 is FVKESK in the germline V gene. Trimming cost V 4 bases and J 4 bases, with 11 bases left between them. In the case of this clone: What it binds is unknown.

The protocol was immunoSEQ multiplex PCR, while the TCRdb copy is restricted to in-frame clones and leaves out a portion. The table has 65,000 or so clones, approximately 81% seen once. The rearrangement uses TRBV14 and TRBJ2-1; a weak D match, TRBD1 (6 bases). Specimen: PBMCs, collected from a glioma patient whose treatment included an IDH1 peptide vaccine. The receptor was isolated from a man between 25 and 39 years old with glioma. As DNA, the CDR3 is TGTGCCAGCAGCCGGCCAGGGGAGTACAATGAGCAGTTCTTC. Protein sequence: CASSRPGEYNEQFF.